This T cell receptor beta chain derives from a study of blood T cells in healthy people across ages. RNA extraction gave at least 5 micrograms of total RNA per sample. V trimming: 1 base; J trimming: 0 bases; junction bases outside the gene matches: 6. Per the germline V gene, CDR1 is SGDLS and CDR2 is YYNGEE. The CDR3 spans 17 residues. The use of a sample-barcoded 5' primer and a J-beta primer mix characterized a second PCR of roughly 7 to 12 cycles. TCRdb analysed the 5' RACE reads with MiXCR anew, one entry per CDR3 protein. The table shows 850,000 to 1,100,000 distinct CDR3 sequences, with roughly two fifths occurring only once. As for this clonotype: Its antigen is still unknown.

General study findings and limits: Unsorted PBMCs ruled out conclusive naive versus antigen-experienced comparison. Older age went with lower TCR beta diversity per million T cells, in a roughly linear way.

The genes are TRBV9 and TRBJ2-2; 7 positions agree with TRBD1. This clonotype was sampled from a young man in good health. The specimen sequenced was blood. Written as DNA, the CDR3 is TGTGCCAGCAGCGTACGAGGGACAGAACCGAACACCGGGGAGCTGTTTTTT. Protein sequence: CASSVRGTEPNTGELFF.